Each of the 7 T cell receptor beta chains below was sequenced from the same sample in a study of OX40 agonist ivuxolimab in advanced cancers. The data were produced by immunoSEQ multiplex PCR, yet TCRdb's version contains in-frame clones alone and is incomplete. Among roughly 24,000 clones, around 85% were seen once, and the ten largest hold 34%. This specimen was CD4+ or CD8+ T cells sorted from blood, taken in a trial of the OX40 agonist ivuxolimab. Receptors originate from an adult with an advanced solid tumor such as melanoma, head and neck, liver or kidney cancer.

The V call is TRBV19, the J call TRBJ1-2, with TRBD1 identical over 7 bases. Losses at the gene ends were 4 bases for V and 4 bases for J; bases not matched to a gene: 3. The germline V gene encodes CDR1 LNHDA and CDR2 SQIVND (reference sequence). The CDR3 spans 13 residues. CDR3 sequence reads: CASSTWTGYGYTF. The CDR3 DNA reads as TGTGCCAGTAGTACCTGGACAGGCTATGGCTACACCTTC.

The J gene is TRBJ2-2, the V gene TRBV28, with 9 bases that match TRBD2. This CDR3 region has 15 residues. J lost 5 bases, V lost 5 bases, and 6 bases had no gene match. The germline gives CDR1 MDHEN, CDR2 SYDVKM. CDR3 DNA sequence: TGTGCCAGCAGTGTGACTAGCGGTAGGACCGGGGAGCTGTTTTTT. Its translation: CASSVTSGRTGELFF.

The rearrangement joins TRBV7-9 to TRBJ1-4; 8 bases are a match to TRBD1. The CDR3 is made up of 16 amino acids. Germline loops: CDR1 SEHNR, CDR2 FQNEAQ (reference sequence). Trimming removed 5 bases from V and 10 bases from J; junction bases left unmatched: 15. CDR3: CASSGVVVDRVGKLFF. The CDR3 DNA reads TGTGCCAGCAGCGGGGTTGTCGTGGACAGGGTCGGAAAACTGTTTTTT.

CDR3 sequence reads: CASSDSRRRSSYNEQFF. The CDR3 bases are TGTGCCAGCAGTGACTCGAGGCGTAGGAGCTCCTACAATGAGCAGTTCTTC. The gene calls are TRBV6-4 and TRBJ2-1, with D hard to call. This CDR3 region has 17 residues. Trimming left V 0 bases short and J 0 bases short, with 12 bases between. In germline, CDR1 is MRHNA, CDR2 SNTAGT.

The V gene is TRBV2, the J gene TRBJ2-1; 7 nucleotides align to TRBD2. This CDR3 is built from 14 residues. The V gene end was trimmed by 4 bases and the J gene end by 8 bases; junction bases not matched to a gene: 8. CDR1 and CDR2 from the germline V gene are SNHLY and FYNNEI. The CDR3 protein is CASSGWEGFHEQFF. DNA of the CDR3: TGTGCCAGCAGTGGGTGGGAGGGCTTCCATGAGCAGTTCTTC. The full variable domain, in which reference TRBV2 and TRBJ2-1 provide the parts outside the CDR3, is EPEVTQTPSHQVTQMGQEVILRCVPISNHLYFYWYRQILGQKVEFLVSFYNNEISEKSEIFDDQFSVERPDGSNFTLKIRSTKLEDSAMYFCASSGWEGFHEQFFGPGTRLTVL.

The CDR3 loop is CASEFEAIQETQYF. The CDR3 DNA is TGTGCCAGCGAATTTGAGGCCATCCAAGAGACCCAGTACTTC. This sequence joins TRBV7-2 and TRBJ2-5; D remains ambiguous. Germline loops: CDR1 SGHTA, CDR2 FQGNSA. This CDR3 spans 14 amino acids. The V end lost 8 bases, the J end lost 1 base, and 14 bases lay between the germline ends.

This clone has a single count. A much more abundant neighbour one base away suggests this may be a read error. The genes are TRBV5-8 and TRBJ2-7; D ambiguous. V gave up 0 bases and J gave up 2 bases, with 6 bases separating them. The CDR3 runs 13 residues. Germline CDR1 and CDR2: SGHTS and YDEGEE. Here the CDR3 reads CASSLGNPYEQYF. The CDR3 DNA reads TGTGCCAGCAGCTTGGGGAACCCCTACGAGCAGTACTTC. The full variable domain, rest sourced from reference TRBV5-8 and TRBJ2-7, is EAGVTQSPTHLIKTRGQQATLRCSPISGHTSVYWYQQALGLGLQFLLWYDEGEERNRGNFPPRFSGRQFPNYSSELNVNALELEDSALYLCASSLGNPYEQYFGPGTRLTVT.